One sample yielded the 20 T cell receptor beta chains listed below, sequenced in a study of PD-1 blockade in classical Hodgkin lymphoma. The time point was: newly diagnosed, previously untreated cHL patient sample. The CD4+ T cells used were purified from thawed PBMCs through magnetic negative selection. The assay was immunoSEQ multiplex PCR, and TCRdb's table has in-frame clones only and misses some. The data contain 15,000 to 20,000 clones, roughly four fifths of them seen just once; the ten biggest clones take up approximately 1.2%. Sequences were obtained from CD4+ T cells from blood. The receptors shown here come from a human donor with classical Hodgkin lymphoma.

The CDR3 DNA sequence: TGCGCCAGCAGCTCTGGGGGGACTAGCACAGATACGCAGTATTTT. Translating gives CASSSGGTSTDTQYF. The genes are TRBV5-1 and TRBJ2-3; D possibly corresponds to TRBD2 (6 bases). The CDR3 is 15 amino acids. V dropped 3 bases and J dropped 0 bases, with 11 bases sitting between them. Germline V gene data show CDR1 as SGHRS and CDR2 as YFSETQ.

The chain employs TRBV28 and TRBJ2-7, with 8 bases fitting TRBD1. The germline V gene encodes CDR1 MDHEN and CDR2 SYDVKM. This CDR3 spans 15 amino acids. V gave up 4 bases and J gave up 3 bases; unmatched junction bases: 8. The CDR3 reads CASSSSGTGYYEQYF. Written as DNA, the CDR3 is TGTGCCAGCAGTTCCTCCGGGACAGGTTACTACGAGCAGTACTTC.

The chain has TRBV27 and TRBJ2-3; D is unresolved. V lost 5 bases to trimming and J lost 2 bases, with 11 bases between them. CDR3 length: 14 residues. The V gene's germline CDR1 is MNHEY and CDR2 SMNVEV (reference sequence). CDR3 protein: CASSPRVLTDTQYF. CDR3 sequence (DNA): TGTGCCAGCAGTCCCCGGGTCCTCACAGATACGCAGTATTTT.

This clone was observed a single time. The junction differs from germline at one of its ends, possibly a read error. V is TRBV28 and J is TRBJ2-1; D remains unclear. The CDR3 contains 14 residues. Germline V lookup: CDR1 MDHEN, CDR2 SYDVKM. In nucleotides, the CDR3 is TGTGCCAGCAGTTTTAATCCCCGGCTAACCCCAGTTATCTTC. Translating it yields CASSFNPRLTPVIF.

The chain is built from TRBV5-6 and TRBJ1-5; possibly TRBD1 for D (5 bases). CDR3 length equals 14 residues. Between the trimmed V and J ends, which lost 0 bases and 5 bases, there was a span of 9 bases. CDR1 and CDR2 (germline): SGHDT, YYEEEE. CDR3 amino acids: CASSLGQQDQPQHF. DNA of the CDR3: TGTGCCAGCAGCTTGGGACAGCAGGATCAGCCCCAGCATTTT. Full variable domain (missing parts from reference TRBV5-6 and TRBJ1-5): DAGVTQSPTHLIKTRGQQVTLRCSPKSGHDTVSWYQQALGQGPQFIFQYYEEEERQRGNFPDRFSGHQFPNYSSELNVNALLLGDSALYLCASSLGQQDQPQHFGDGTRLSIL.

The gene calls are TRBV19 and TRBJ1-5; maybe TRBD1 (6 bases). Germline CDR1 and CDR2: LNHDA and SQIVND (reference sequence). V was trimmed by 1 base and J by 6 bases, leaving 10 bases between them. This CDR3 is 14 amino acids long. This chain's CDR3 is CASSIVGAGQPQHF. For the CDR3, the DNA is TGTGCCAGTAGTATAGTGGGGGCCGGTCAGCCCCAGCATTTT.

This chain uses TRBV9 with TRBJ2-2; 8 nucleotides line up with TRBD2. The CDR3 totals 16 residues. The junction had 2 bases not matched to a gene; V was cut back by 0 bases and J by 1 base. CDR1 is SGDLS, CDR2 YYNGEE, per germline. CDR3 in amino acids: CASSVVTSGNTGELFF. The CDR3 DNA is TGTGCCAGCAGCGTAGTTACTAGCGGGAACACCGGGGAGCTGTTTTTT.

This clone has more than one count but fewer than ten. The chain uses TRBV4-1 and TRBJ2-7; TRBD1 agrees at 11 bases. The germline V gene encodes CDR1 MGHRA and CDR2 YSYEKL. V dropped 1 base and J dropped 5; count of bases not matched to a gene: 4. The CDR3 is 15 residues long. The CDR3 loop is CASSQGGQGAHEQYF. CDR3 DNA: TGCGCCAGCAGCCAAGGTGGACAGGGGGCCCACGAGCAGTACTTC.

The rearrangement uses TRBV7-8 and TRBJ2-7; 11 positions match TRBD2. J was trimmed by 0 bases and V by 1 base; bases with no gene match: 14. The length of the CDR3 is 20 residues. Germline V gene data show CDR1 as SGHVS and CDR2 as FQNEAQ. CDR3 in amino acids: CASSLVLATAGLADSYEQYF. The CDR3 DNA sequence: TGTGCCAGCAGCTTAGTGTTGGCGACAGCGGGACTAGCGGACTCCTACGAGCAGTACTTC.

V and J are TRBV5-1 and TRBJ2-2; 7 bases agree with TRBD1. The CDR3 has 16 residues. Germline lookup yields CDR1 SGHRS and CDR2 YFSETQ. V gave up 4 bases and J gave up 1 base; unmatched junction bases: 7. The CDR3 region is CASSPRGQLNTGELFF. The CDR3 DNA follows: TGCGCCAGCAGCCCCCGGGGACAGTTGAACACCGGGGAGCTGTTTTTT.

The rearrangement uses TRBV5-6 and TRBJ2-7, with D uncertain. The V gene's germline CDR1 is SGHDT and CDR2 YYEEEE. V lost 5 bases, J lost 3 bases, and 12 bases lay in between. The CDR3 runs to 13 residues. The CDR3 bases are TGTGCCAGCAGGTCTACGACGAACTACGAGCAGTACTTC. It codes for CASRSTTNYEQYF.

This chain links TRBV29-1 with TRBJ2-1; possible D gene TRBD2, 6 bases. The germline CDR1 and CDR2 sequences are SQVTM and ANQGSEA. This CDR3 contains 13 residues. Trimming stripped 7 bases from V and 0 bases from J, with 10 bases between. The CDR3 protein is CSARRASYNEQFF. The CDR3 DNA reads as TGCAGCGCCAGGAGGGCCTCCTACAATGAGCAGTTCTTC.

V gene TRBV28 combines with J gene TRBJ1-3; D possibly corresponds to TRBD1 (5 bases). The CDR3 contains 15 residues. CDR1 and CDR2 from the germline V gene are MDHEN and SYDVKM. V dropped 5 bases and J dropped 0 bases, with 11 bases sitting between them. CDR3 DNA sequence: TGTGCCAGCAGTCTGGACACGAGCTCTGGAAACACCATATATTTT. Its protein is CASSLDTSSGNTIYF.

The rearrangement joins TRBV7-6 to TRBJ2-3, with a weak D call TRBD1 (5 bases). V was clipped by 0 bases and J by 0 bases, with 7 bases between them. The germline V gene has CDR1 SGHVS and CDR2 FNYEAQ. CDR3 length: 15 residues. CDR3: CASSLAGASTDTQYF. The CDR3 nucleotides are TGTGCCAGCAGCTTAGCTGGGGCTAGCACAGATACGCAGTATTTT. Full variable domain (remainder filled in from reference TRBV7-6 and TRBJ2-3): GAGVSQSPRYKVTKRGQDVALRCDPISGHVSLYWYRQALGQGPEFLTYFNYEAQQDKSGLPNDRFSAERPEGSISTLTIQRTEQRDSAMYRCASSLAGASTDTQYFGPGTRLTVL.

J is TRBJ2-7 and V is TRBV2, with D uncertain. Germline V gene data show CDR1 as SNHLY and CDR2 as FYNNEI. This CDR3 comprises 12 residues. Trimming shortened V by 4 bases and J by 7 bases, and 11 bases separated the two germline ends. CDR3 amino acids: CASSGSPVEQYF. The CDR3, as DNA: TGTGCCAGCAGTGGGAGCCCAGTTGAGCAGTACTTC. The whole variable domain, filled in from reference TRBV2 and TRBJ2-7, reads EPEVTQTPSHQVTQMGQEVILRCVPISNHLYFYWYRQILGQKVEFLVSFYNNEISEKSEIFDDQFSVERPDGSNFTLKIRSTKLEDSAMYFCASSGSPVEQYFGPGTRLTVT.

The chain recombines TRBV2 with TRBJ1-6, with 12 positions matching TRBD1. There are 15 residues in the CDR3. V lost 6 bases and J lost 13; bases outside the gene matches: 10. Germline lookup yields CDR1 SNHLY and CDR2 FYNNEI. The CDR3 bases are TGTGCCAGCAGCGAAAGGGACAGGGGGCTAGCGCCCCTCCACTTT. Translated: CASSERDRGLAPLHF.

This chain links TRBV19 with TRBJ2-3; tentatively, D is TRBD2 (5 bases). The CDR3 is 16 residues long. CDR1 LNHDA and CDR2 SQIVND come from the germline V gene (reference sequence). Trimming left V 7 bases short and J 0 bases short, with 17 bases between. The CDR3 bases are TGTGCCAGTAAGATAGGACGGCCTAGCAGCACAGATACGCAGTATTTT. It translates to CASKIGRPSSTDTQYF. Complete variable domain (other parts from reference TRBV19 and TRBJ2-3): DGGITQSPKYLFRKEGQNVTLSCEQNLNHDAMYWYRQDPGQGLRLIYYSQIVNDFQKGDIAEGYSVSREKKESFPLTVTSAQKNPTAFYLCASKIGRPSSTDTQYFGPGTRLTVL.

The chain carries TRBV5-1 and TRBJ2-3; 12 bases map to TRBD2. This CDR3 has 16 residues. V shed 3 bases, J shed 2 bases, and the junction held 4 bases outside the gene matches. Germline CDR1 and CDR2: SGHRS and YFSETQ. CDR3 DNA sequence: TGCGCCAGCAGCTCCTCTAGCGGGAGGGCCACAGATACGCAGTATTTT. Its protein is CASSSSSGRATDTQYF.

The CDR3 region is CASSVGSSTDTQYF. CDR3 nucleotides: TGTGCCAGCAGTGTAGGGAGTTCAACCGATACGCAGTATTTT. The chain couples TRBV2 to TRBJ2-3; maybe TRBD2 (5 bases). Germline CDR1 SNHLY, CDR2 FYNNEI. The CDR3 extends over 14 amino acids. The V gene lost 4 bases and the J gene lost 6 bases, with 14 bases spanning the gap.

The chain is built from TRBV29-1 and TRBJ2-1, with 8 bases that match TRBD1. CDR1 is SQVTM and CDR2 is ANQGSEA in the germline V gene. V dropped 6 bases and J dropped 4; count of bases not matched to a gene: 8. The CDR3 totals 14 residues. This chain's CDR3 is CSVGTGDRYNEQFF. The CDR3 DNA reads TGCAGCGTGGGGACAGGAGACAGATACAATGAGCAGTTCTTC.